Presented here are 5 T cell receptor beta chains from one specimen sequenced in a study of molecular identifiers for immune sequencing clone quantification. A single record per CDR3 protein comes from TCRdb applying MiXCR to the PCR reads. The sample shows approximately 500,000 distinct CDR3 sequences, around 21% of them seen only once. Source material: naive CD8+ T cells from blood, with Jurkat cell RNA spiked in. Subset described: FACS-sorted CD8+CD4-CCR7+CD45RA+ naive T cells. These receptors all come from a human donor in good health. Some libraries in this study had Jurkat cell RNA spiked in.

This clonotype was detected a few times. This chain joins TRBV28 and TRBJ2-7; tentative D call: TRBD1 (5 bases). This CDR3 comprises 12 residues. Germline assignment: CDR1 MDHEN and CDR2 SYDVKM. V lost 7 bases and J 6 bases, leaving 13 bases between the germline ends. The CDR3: CASNPIGAEQYF. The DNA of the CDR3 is TGTGCCAGCAACCCTATAGGGGCCGAGCAGTACTTC. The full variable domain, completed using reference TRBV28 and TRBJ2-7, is DVKVTQSSRYLVKRTGEKVFLECVQDMDHENMFWYRQDPGLGLRLIYFSYDVKMKEKGDIPEGYSVSREKKERFSLILESASTNQTSMYLCASNPIGAEQYFGPGTRLTVT.

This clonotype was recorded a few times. This CDR3 reads CASRAAGGETQYF. The CDR3 DNA is TGTGCCAGTCGAGCGGCGGGAGGAGAGACCCAGTACTTC. The V gene is TRBV11-2, the J gene TRBJ2-5; 8 positions match TRBD2. The V segment lost 9 bases and the J segment 4 bases; nucleotides outside the gene matches: 7. The CDR3 has 13 amino acids. CDR1 and CDR2 (germline): SGHAT, FQNNGV.

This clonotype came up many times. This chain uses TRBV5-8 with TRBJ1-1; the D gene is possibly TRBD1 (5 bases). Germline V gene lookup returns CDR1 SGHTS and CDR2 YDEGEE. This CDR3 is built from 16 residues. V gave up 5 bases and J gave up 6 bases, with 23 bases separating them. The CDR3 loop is CASSNNDGPRDPEAFF. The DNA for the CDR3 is TGTGCCAGCAGTAATAATGACGGTCCCAGGGACCCTGAAGCTTTCTTT.

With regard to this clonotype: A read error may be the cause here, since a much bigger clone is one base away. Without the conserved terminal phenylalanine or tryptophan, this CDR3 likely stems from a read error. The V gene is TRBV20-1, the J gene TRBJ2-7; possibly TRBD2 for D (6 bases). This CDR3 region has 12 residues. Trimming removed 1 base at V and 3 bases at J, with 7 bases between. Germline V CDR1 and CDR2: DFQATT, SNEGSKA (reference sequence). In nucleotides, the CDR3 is TGCAGTGCTAGAGCCGGGGGCTACGAGCAGTACCTC. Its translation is CSARAGGYEQYL.

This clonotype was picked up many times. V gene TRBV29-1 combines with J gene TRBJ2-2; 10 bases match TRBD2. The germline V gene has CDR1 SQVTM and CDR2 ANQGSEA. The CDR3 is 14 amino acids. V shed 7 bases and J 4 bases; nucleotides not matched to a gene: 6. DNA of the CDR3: TGCAGCGGGCTAGCGGGAGTGAGCACCGGGGAGCTGTTTTTT. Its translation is CSGLAGVSTGELFF.